This T cell receptor (beta chain) was captured in a study of T cell changes during pregnancy in multiple sclerosis. Generated by immunoSEQ multiplex PCR, the TCRdb table keeps only in-frame clones and is missing some. Of roughly 56,000 clones listed, approximately 91% were seen once; the top ten hold 1.5% to 2%. Germline V gene data show CDR1 as LNHDA and CDR2 as SQIVND (reference sequence). This CDR3 has 14 residues. Trimming took 5 bases from V and 6 from J, leaving 13 bases between them. This clone was seen more than once but under ten times. V and J are TRBV19 and TRBJ2-2; the D gene is possibly TRBD1 (6 bases). The sequence came from a female donor with multiple sclerosis, enrolled in a pregnancy study. The material sequenced was peripheral blood, taken in the first trimester of pregnancy. For the CDR3, the DNA is TGTGCCAGTAGTGCCTACAGGGTTGCCGGGGAGCTGTTTTTT. This translates into CASSAYRVAGELFF. Full variable domain (rest looked up from reference TRBV19 and TRBJ2-2): DGGITQSPKYLFRKEGQNVTLSCEQNLNHDAMYWYRQDPGQGLRLIYYSQIVNDFQKGDIAEGYSVSREKKESFPLTVTSAQKNPTAFYLCASSAYRVAGELFFGEGSRLTVL.